This TCR beta chain was identified in a study of blood T cell repertoires in COVID-19. Study at large: Italy, Spain and the United States were the sources of the convalescent and acute COVID-19 samples. PBMCs, B-cell-depleted T cells, or T cells provided the cDNA or gDNA that made up the material.

Source study methods: The authors estimated nucleated cell counts from reference gene primer amplification. Some clones are missing from TCRdb's copy, which holds only in-frame ones; the method was immunoSEQ multiplex PCR. V and J calls plus clone size are reproduced from that table; the DNA served to infer D and trimming. Altogether a few hundred thousand clones are present, 88% being singletons, with the ten largest covering approximately 12%. V lost 7 bases, J lost 4 bases, and 8 bases stayed unmatched. The germline V gene encodes CDR1 LNHDA and CDR2 SQIVND (reference sequence). This CDR3 spans 15 amino acids.

Sequenced: peripheral blood. The receptor's source is a woman between 50 and 59 years old with COVID-19, enrolled during active disease. The genes are TRBV19 and TRBJ2-1; 9 bases align to TRBD2. The CDR3 sequence is CASTMSGGLYNEQFF. CDR3 DNA: TGTGCCAGTACTATGAGCGGGGGGCTTTACAATGAGCAGTTCTTC.